Each of the 14 T cell receptor beta chains below was sequenced from the same sample in a study of T-cell memory formation after mild COVID-19. TCRdb re-called the 5' RACE reads with MiXCR, one entry per CDR3 protein. Of 250,000 to 300,000 distinct CDR3 sequences in the sample, less than 9.5% were seen once. Sequencing input: PBMCs or a T cell subset sorted from them (not recorded which). Every receptor here comes from a man between 18 and 29 years old who had mild COVID-19 (a few samples of this study predate the infection). Cell type and time point are not known.

The rearrangement joins TRBV6-2 or TRBV6-3 to TRBJ2-7, with D possibly being TRBD2 (6 bases). V lost 6 bases, J lost 0 bases, and 12 bases lay in between. Per the germline V gene, CDR1 is MNHEY and CDR2 is SVGEGT. The CDR3 has 14 residues. The CDR3 here is CASSPPGSSYEQYF. The CDR3 DNA reads as TGTGCCAGCAGCCCCCCCGGGAGCTCCTACGAGCAGTACTTC.

The CDR3 is CASSPPASKNIQYF. The DNA of the CDR3 is TGTGCCAGCTCACCACCGGCTAGCAAAAACATTCAGTACTTC. The chain is built from TRBV18 and TRBJ2-4; no reliable D call. The V end lost 0 bases, the J end lost 3 bases, and 6 bases lay between the germline ends. The CDR3 runs to 14 residues. In germline, CDR1 is KGHSH, CDR2 LQKENI.

This clonotype was observed at least ten times. The chain links TRBV11-3 to TRBJ2-2; D is possibly TRBD1 (6 bases). Per germline, CDR1 SGHNT and CDR2 YENEEA. This CDR3 spans 15 amino acids. V was clipped by 4 bases and J by 0 bases, with 9 bases between them. The CDR3 bases are TGTGCCAGCAGCTACGGGACAACGAACACCGGGGAGCTGTTTTTT. Encoded protein: CASSYGTTNTGELFF. The entire variable domain, with the rest obtained from reference TRBV11-3 and TRBJ2-2, is as follows: EAGVVQSPRYKIIEKKQPVAFWCNPISGHNTLYWYLQNLGQGPELLIRYENEEAVDDSQLPKDRFSAERLKGVDSTLKIQPAELGDSAVYLCASSYGTTNTGELFFGEGSRLTVL.

This clonotype was seen a handful of times. V and J are TRBV4-1 and TRBJ2-3; 7 nucleotides line up with TRBD2. Germline trimming cut 0 bases from V and 1 base from J; bases unmatched to any gene: 4. CDR1 and CDR2 (germline): MGHRA, YSYEKL. The length of the CDR3 is 16 residues. The CDR3 DNA reads as TGCGCCAGCAGCCAAGAGTTTGCGGGGGGCACAGATACGCAGTATTTT. It encodes CASSQEFAGGTDTQYF.

V usage is TRBV6-1 and J usage is TRBJ1-1, with D uncertain. CDR1 is MNHNS and CDR2 is SASEGT in the germline V gene. Trimming took off 8 bases at V and 4 bases at J, with 8 bases between the two ends. There are 11 residues in the CDR3. In DNA form, the CDR3 reads TGTGCCAGCGAGTTGGCCACTGAAGCTTTCTTT. This codes for CASELATEAFF.

V usage is TRBV18 and J usage is TRBJ2-4; a possible D gene is TRBD1 (5 bases). The CDR3 consists of 14 residues. Looked up from germline, CDR1 is KGHSH and CDR2 is LQKENI. Trimming took off 3 bases at V and 7 bases at J, with 13 bases between the two ends. For the CDR3, the DNA is TGTGCCAGCTCACCCTCCCCGACAGCCAACATTCAGTACTTC. The encoded protein is CASSPSPTANIQYF.

This clonotype has at least ten counts. This rearrangement joins TRBV19 to TRBJ1-5; TRBD1 aligns across 7 bases. V gave up 4 bases and J gave up 3 bases; unmatched junction bases: 9. Germline CDR1 reads LNHDA; CDR2 reads SQIVND (reference sequence). The CDR3 runs 16 residues. Here the CDR3 DNA reads TGTGCCAGTAGTACAGGGGGGGTCCCTGTCAATCAGCCCCAGCATTTT. Translating gives CASSTGGVPVNQPQHF.

This clonotype was observed a handful of times. The chain recombines TRBV12-5 with TRBJ2-5; the match to TRBD2 covers 7 bases. With V trimmed by 1 base and J by 4 bases, 12 bases remained unmatched. The CDR3 has 17 amino acids. CDR1 and CDR2 from the germline V gene are LGHNT and FRNRAP. The CDR3 DNA reads as TGTGCTAGTGGTTTGGGACTCGCGGGGGAGCGGGGAGAGACCCAGTACTTC. Protein: CASGLGLAGERGETQYF.

This clonotype came up once. V usage is TRBV28 and J usage is TRBJ2-3; the match to TRBD1 covers 9 bases. Trimming cost V 4 bases and J 4 bases; bases outside gene matches: 9. The length of the CDR3 is 16 residues. CDR1 and CDR2 (germline): MDHEN, SYDVKM. The CDR3, as DNA: TGTGCCAGCAGTTCAACAGGGGGCGGGTGGGCAGATACGCAGTATTTT. This sequence encodes CASSSTGGGWADTQYF.

A few counts support this clonotype. V gene TRBV6-5 combines with J gene TRBJ1-1, with 10 bases that match TRBD1. The V gene's germline CDR1 is MNHEY and CDR2 SVGAGI. The V gene end was trimmed by 4 bases and the J gene end by 0 bases; junction bases not matched to a gene: 2. This CDR3 region has 15 residues. Written as DNA, the CDR3 is TGTGCCAGCAGTTGGGGACAGGGGTTGAACACTGAAGCTTTCTTT. Translated, it gives CASSWGQGLNTEAFF.

The table lists this clonotype with many counts. V usage is TRBV3-1 and J usage is TRBJ1-5; D remains unclear. Germline assignment: CDR1 LGHDT and CDR2 YNNKEL (reference sequence). The CDR3 spans 12 residues. V was clipped by 2 bases and J by 1 base, with 0 bases between them. CDR3 in amino acids: CASSQSNQPQHF. In DNA, the CDR3 is TGTGCCAGCAGCCAAAGCAATCAGCCCCAGCATTTT.

The table lists this clonotype with a few counts. The chain's CDR3 is CASSAYSSSGAKTPGFF. The CDR3, as DNA: TGTGCCAGCAGCGCATACTCCTCCTCGGGCGCGAAAACCCCGGGGTTCTTC. The J gene is TRBJ2-1, the V gene TRBV9; D is undetermined. The CDR3 covers 17 residues. In germline, CDR1 is SGDLS, CDR2 YYNGEE. The V gene lost 3 bases and the J gene lost 15 bases, with 31 bases spanning the gap.

This clonotype was observed a few times. The chain has TRBV5-1 and TRBJ2-5; the match to TRBD1 covers 10 bases. Germline V gene sequence: CDR1 SGHRS, CDR2 YFSETQ. Losses at the gene ends were 4 bases for V and 4 bases for J; bases not matched to a gene: 7. This CDR3 comprises 15 residues. This CDR3 is CASSPVGDRGETQYF. The CDR3 nucleotides are TGCGCCAGCAGCCCCGTGGGGGACAGGGGAGAGACCCAGTACTTC.

The V and J genes are TRBV5-4 and TRBJ2-3, with 9 nucleotides matching TRBD2. The germline CDR1 and CDR2 sequences are SGHNT and YYREEE (reference sequence). V shed 0 bases and J 6 bases; nucleotides not matched to a gene: 8. CDR3 size: 16 residues. The CDR3 DNA sequence: TGTGCCAGCAGCTTGGAAGGCGGGGGGGCGGCTGATACGCAGTATTTT. As protein: CASSLEGGGAADTQYF. The whole variable domain, filled in from reference TRBV5-4 and TRBJ2-3, reads ETGVTQSPTHLIKTRGQQVTLRCSSQSGHNTVSWYQQALGQGPQFIFQYYREEENGRGNFPPRFSGLQFPNYSSELNVNALELDDSALYLCASSLEGGGAADTQYFGPGTRLTVL.